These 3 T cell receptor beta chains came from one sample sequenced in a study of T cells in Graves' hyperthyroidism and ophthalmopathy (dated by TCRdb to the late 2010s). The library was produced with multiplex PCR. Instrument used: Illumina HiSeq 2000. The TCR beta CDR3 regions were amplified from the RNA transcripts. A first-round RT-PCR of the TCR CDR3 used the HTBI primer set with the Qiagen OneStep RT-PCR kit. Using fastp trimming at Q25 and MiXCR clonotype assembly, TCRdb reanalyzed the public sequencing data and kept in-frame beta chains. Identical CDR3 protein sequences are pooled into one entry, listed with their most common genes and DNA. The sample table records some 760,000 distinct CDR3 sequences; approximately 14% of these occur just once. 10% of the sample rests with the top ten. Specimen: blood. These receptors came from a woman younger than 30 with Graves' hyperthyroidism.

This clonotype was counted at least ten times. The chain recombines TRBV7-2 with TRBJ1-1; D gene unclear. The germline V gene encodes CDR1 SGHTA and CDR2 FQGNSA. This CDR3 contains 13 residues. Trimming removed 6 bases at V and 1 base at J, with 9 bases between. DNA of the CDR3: TGTGCCAGCAGTTTATTACGGAACACTGAAGCTTTCTTT. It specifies CASSLLRNTEAFF.

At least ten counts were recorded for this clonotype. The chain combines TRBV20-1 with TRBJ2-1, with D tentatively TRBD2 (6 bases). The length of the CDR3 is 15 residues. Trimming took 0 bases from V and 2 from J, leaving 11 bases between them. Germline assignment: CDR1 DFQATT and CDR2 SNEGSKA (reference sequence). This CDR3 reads CSAREERVAYNEQFF. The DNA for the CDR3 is TGCAGTGCTAGAGAGGAGCGGGTAGCCTACAATGAGCAGTTCTTC.

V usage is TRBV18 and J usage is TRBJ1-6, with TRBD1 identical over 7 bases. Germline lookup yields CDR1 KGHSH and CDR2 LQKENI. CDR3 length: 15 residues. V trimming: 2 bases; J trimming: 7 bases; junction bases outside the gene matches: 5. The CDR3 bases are TGTGCCAGCTCACCAAGGACAGGACCCAATTCACCCCTCCACTTT. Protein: CASSPRTGPNSPLHF.